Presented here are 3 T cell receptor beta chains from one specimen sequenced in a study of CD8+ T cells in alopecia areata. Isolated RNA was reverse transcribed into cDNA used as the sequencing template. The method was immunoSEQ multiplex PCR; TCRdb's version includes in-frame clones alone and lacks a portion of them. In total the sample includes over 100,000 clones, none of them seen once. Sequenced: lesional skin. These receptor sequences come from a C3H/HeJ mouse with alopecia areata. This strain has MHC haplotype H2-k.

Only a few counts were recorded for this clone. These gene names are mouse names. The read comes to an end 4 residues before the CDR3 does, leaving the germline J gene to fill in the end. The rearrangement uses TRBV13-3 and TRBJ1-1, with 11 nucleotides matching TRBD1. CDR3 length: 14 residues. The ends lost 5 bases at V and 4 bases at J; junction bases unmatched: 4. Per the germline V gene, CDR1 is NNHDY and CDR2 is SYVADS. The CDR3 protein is CASRDRGPGTEVFF. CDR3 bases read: TGTGCCAGCAGGGACAGGGGGCCGGGCACA.

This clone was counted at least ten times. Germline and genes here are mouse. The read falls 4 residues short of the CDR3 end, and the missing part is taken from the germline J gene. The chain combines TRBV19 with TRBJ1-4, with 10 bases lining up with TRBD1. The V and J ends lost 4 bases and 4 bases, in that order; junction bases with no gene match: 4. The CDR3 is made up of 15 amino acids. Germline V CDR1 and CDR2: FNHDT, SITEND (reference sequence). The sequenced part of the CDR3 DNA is TGTGCCAGCAGTCGGGACAGGGGAGGCAACGAA. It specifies CASSRDRGGNE. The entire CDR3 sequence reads CASSRDRGGNERLFF.

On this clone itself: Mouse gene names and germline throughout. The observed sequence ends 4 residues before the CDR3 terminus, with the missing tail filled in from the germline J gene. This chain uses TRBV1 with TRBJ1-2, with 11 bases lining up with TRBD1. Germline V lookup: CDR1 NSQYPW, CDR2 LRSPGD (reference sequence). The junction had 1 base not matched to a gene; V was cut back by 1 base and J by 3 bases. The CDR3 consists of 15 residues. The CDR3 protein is CTCSAAGQGDSDYTF. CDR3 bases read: TGCACCTGCAGTGCAGCGGGACAGGGGGACTCC.